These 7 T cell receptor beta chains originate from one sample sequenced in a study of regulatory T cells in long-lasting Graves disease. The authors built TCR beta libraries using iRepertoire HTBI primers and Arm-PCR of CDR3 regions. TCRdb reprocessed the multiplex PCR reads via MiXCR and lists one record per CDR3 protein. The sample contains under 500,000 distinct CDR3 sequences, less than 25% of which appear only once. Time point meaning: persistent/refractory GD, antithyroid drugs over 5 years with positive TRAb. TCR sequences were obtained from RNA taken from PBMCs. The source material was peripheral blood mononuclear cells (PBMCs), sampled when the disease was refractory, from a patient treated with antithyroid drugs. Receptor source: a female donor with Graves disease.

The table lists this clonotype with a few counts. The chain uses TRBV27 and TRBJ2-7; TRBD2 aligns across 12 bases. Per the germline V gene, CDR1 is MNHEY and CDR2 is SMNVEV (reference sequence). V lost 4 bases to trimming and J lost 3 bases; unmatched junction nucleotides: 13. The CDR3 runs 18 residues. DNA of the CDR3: TGTGCCAGCAGTTCAAGGGTCCCGGGACTAGCGGGTAGCTACGAGCAGTACTTC. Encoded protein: CASSSRVPGLAGSYEQYF.

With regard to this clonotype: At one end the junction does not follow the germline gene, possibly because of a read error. The CDR3 DNA reads TGTGCCAGCAGCTTAGGGCTAGCGGTTCAAGGGACCCAGTACTTC. Its translation is CASSLGLAVQGTQYF. The rearrangement links TRBV7-3 to TRBJ2-5; 7 bases agree with TRBD2. Looked up from germline, CDR1 is SGHTA and CDR2 is FQGTGA. This CDR3 is built from 15 residues.

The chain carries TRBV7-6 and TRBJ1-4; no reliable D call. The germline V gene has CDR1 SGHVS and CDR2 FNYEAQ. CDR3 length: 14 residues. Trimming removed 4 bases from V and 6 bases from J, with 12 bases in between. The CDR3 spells CASSSPGADEKLFF. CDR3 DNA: TGTGCCAGCAGCTCTCCGGGAGCGGATGAAAAACTGTTTTTT.

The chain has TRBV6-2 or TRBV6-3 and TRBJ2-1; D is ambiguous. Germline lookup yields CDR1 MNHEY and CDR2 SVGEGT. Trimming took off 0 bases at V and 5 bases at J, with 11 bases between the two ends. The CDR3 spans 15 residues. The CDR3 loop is CASSYSIGWDNEQFF. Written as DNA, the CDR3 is TGTGCCAGCAGTTACTCGATCGGTTGGGACAATGAGCAGTTCTTC.

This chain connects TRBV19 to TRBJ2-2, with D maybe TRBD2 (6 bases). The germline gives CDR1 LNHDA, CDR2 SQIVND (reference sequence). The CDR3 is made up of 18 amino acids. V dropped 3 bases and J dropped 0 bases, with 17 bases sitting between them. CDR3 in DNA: TGTGCCAGTAGTATCTTAAGCGGCGGACTATCGAACACCGGGGAGCTGTTTTTT. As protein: CASSILSGGLSNTGELFF.

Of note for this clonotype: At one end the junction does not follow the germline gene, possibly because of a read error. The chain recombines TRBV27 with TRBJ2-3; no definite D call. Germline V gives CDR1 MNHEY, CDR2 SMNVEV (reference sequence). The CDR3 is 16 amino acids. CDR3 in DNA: TGTGCTAGCAGTTACAACAGTGCCCCCCCCACAGATACGCAGTATTTT. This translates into CASSYNSAPPTDTQYF.

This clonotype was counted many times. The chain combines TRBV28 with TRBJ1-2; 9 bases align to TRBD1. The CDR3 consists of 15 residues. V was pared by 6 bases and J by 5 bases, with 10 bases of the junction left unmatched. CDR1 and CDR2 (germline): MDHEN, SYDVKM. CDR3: CASSGQGLGIYGYTF. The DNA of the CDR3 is TGTGCCAGCAGCGGACAGGGGTTGGGAATATATGGCTACACCTTC.